Below are 12 T cell receptor beta chains sequenced from a single sample in a study of T cell changes during pregnancy in multiple sclerosis. Repertoires were generated with immunoSEQ multiplex PCR, while TCRdb's copy carries only in-frame clones and drops some. The sample gives 30,000 to 40,000 clones, just over 90% of which show up once; about 0.4% is in the top ten. The input for sequencing was CD4+ T cells from peripheral blood mononuclear cells, taken in the third trimester of pregnancy. These receptor sequences come from a female donor in good health, enrolled as a control in a pregnancy study.

This rearrangement joins TRBV7-8 to TRBJ2-7; a possible D gene is TRBD1 (5 bases). The CDR3 extends over 13 amino acids. The germline gives CDR1 SGHVS, CDR2 FQNEAQ. The V end was cut by 5 bases, the J end by 3 bases, with 11 bases between. The DNA for the CDR3 is TGTGCCAGCAGCCGATCGCAGGGCTACGAGCAGTACTTC. Protein product: CASSRSQGYEQYF.

In its sample, this clone was seen a few times. V is TRBV9 and J is TRBJ1-1; 7 bases align to TRBD1. This CDR3 has 15 amino acids. The trim removed 1 base at V and 0 bases at J, leaving 3 bases unmatched. Germline CDR1 and CDR2: SGDLS and YYNGEE. The CDR3, as DNA: TGTGCCAGCAGCGTATACGGGACAGTGAACACTGAAGCTTTCTTT. Protein: CASSVYGTVNTEAFF.

Comment on this clone: In the same sample, other DNA sequences code for this CDR3. The chain carries TRBV11-3 and TRBJ2-5; the D gene is possibly TRBD1 (6 bases). The CDR3 loop spans 13 amino acids. Trimming removed 5 bases from V and 2 bases from J, with 9 bases in between. Germline values: CDR1 SGHNT, CDR2 YENEEA. Written as DNA, the CDR3 is TGTGCCAGCAGCCCAGGACAGCAAGAGACCCAGTACTTC. It yields the protein CASSPGQQETQYF.

V and J are TRBV11-2 and TRBJ1-2; D gene uncertain. This CDR3 region has 15 residues. V shed 1 base and J shed 5 bases, with 14 bases lying between them. Germline lookup yields CDR1 SGHAT and CDR2 FQNNGV. The chain's CDR3 is CASSLGPAGPYGYTF. CDR3 bases: TGTGCCAGCAGCTTAGGACCGGCAGGTCCTTATGGCTACACCTTC.

The rearrangement links TRBV7-9 to TRBJ2-6, with D unresolved. This CDR3 is 15 amino acids long. V was shortened by 0 bases and J by 4 bases, with 7 bases between the two germline ends. Germline V gene lookup returns CDR1 SEHNR and CDR2 FQNEAQ (reference sequence). The CDR3 region has the DNA TGTGCCAGCAGCTTAGCGGGCTTCGGGGCCAACGTCCTGACTTTC. It is translated as CASSLAGFGANVLTF.

This clone was seen a handful of times. The rearrangement links TRBV25-1 to TRBJ2-4; D remains ambiguous. The V gene lost 1 base and the J gene lost 3 bases, with 19 bases spanning the gap. Per germline, CDR1 MGHDK and CDR2 SYGVNS. The CDR3 is made up of 18 amino acids. CDR3 nucleotides: TGTGCCAGCAGTGAATTAGTGCCTCGACGAGGAAACAAAAACATTCAGTACTTC. Translation: CASSELVPRRGNKNIQYF.

This clone was picked up one time. The chain employs TRBV4-2 and TRBJ2-2; a possible D gene is TRBD2 (6 bases). Looked up from germline, CDR1 is LGHNA and CDR2 is YNFKEQ. Trimming took off 1 base at V and 6 bases at J, with 12 bases between the two ends. This CDR3 has 15 amino acids. The CDR3 protein is CASSQGGDFPGELFF. CDR3 bases: TGTGCCAGCAGCCAAGGTGGGGACTTTCCCGGGGAGCTGTTTTTT.

This clone has just one count. The same CDR3 also results from other DNA sequences found in this sample. V is TRBV5-1 and J is TRBJ2-7; D possibly corresponds to TRBD2 (5 bases). This CDR3 comprises 12 residues. CDR1 is SGHRS and CDR2 is YFSETQ in the germline V gene. Trimming took off 1 base at V and 6 bases at J, with 8 bases between the two ends. CDR3 sequence reads: CASSLHEGEQYF. In nucleotides, the CDR3 is TGCGCCAGCAGCTTGCATGAGGGCGAGCAGTACTTC.

This clone was counted a single time. The chain employs TRBV5-4 and TRBJ2-1; the D is unclear. Germline V gene sequence: CDR1 SGHNT, CDR2 YYREEE (reference sequence). Trimming pared 0 bases from V and 0 bases from J, leaving 7 bases between. The CDR3 sequence is 15 residues long. The DNA for the CDR3 is TGTGCCAGCAGCTTGGAATACTTCTCCTACAATGAGCAGTTCTTC. Residues: CASSLEYFSYNEQFF.

This sequence joins TRBV7-2 and TRBJ2-3, with 7 bases that match TRBD2. Looked up from germline, CDR1 is SGHTA and CDR2 is FQGNSA. The CDR3 is 15 amino acids. V was pared by 6 bases and J by 4 bases, with 10 bases of the junction left unmatched. This CDR3 is CASSRAGENPDTQYF. The CDR3 nucleotides read TGTGCCAGCAGTCGCGCGGGAGAGAATCCAGATACGCAGTATTTT.

This rearrangement joins TRBV5-1 to TRBJ1-1; TRBD1 matches 12 bases. This CDR3 contains 17 residues. The V gene end was trimmed by 1 base and the J gene end by 7 bases; junction bases not matched to a gene: 11. Per the germline V gene, CDR1 is SGHRS and CDR2 is YFSETQ. DNA of the CDR3: TGCGCCAGCAGCTTGTACTATATGGGACAGGGGGCGAATGAAGCTTTCTTT. Its translation is CASSLYYMGQGANEAFF.

The chain employs TRBV29-1 and TRBJ2-2; TRBD1 aligns across 10 bases. V was clipped by 4 bases and J by 4 bases; unmatched bases: 0. Germline CDR1 and CDR2: SQVTM and ANQGSEA. The length of the CDR3 is 13 residues. CDR3 sequence: CSVGTGGTGELFF. The CDR3, as DNA: TGCAGCGTTGGGACAGGGGGCACCGGGGAGCTGTTTTTT.